These 18 T cell receptor beta chains came from one sample sequenced in a study of shared clonotypes between healthy human individuals (dated by TCRdb to the early 2020s). The library came from the immunoSEQ multiplex PCR assay. TCRdb carries this immuneACCESS record with in-frame sequences only. Its versions omit some clonotypes, under half of them owing to an unresolved V gene in the studies checked, with the rest unexplained. In all, the sample holds around 2,000,000 clones, and roughly 94% of those were seen once. 0.1% to 0.15% of the sample is taken by the ten largest. The specimen sequenced was naive CD4+ T cells sorted from blood. The cell subset or site label of this sample denotes: CD45RA+ positively selected. The receptors originated from a man between 18 and 35 years old in good health.

The rearrangement uses TRBV4-1 and TRBJ1-4, with 9 bases lining up with TRBD1. The CDR3 contains 17 residues. V trimming: 0 bases; J trimming: 7 bases; junction bases outside the gene matches: 9. The germline CDR1 and CDR2 sequences are MGHRA and YSYEKL. This chain's CDR3 is CASSQDAPQGAGEKLFF. CDR3 nucleotides: TGCGCCAGCAGCCAAGATGCCCCACAGGGGGCAGGTGAAAAACTGTTTTTT.

The sample holds one count of this clone. The chain carries TRBV7-2 and TRBJ1-4; D is ambiguous. V lost 4 bases and J 4 bases, leaving 13 bases between the germline ends. The CDR3 is 15 amino acids. Germline loops: CDR1 SGHTA, CDR2 FQGNSA. The CDR3 sequence is CASSSRGGRNEKLFF. CDR3 bases: TGTGCCAGCAGCTCCCGAGGCGGGCGTAATGAAAAACTGTTTTTT.

V usage is TRBV5-6 and J usage is TRBJ1-1; 12 positions match TRBD1. The germline V gene encodes CDR1 SGHDT and CDR2 YYEEEE. The V segment lost 1 base and the J segment 3 bases; nucleotides outside the gene matches: 4. The CDR3 runs to 16 residues. Here the CDR3 DNA reads TGTGCCAGCAGCTTGTGGGACAGGGGGCCGTACACTGAAGCTTTCTTT. Its protein product is CASSLWDRGPYTEAFF.

The V gene is TRBV2, the J gene TRBJ1-1; D is unclear. CDR3 size: 14 residues. The germline V gene encodes CDR1 SNHLY and CDR2 FYNNEI. Trimming removed 5 bases from V and 3 bases from J, with 13 bases in between. The CDR3 coding sequence is TGTGCCAGCAGTTCAAGAGGTATCTACACTGAAGCTTTCTTT. Translation: CASSSRGIYTEAFF. Complete variable domain (other parts from reference TRBV2 and TRBJ1-1): EPEVTQTPSHQVTQMGQEVILRCVPISNHLYFYWYRQILGQKVEFLVSFYNNEISEKSEIFDDQFSVERPDGSNFTLKIRSTKLEDSAMYFCASSSRGIYTEAFFGQGTRLTVV.

The V call is TRBV30, the J call TRBJ1-5; D remains unclear. Trimming shortened V by 0 bases and J by 3 bases, and 12 bases separated the two germline ends. CDR1 and CDR2 from the germline V gene are GTSNPN and SVGIG (reference sequence). The CDR3 has 15 amino acids. CDR3 region: CAWSVDGRSNQPQHF. The CDR3 bases are TGTGCCTGGAGTGTGGACGGGCGTTCCAATCAGCCCCAGCATTTT.

Details on this clone: Other DNA sequences within the sample encode an identical CDR3. This chain links TRBV20-1 with TRBJ2-5; D is unclear. CDR1 is DFQATT and CDR2 is SNEGSKA in the germline V gene (reference sequence). Trimming removed 5 bases at V and 1 base at J, with 2 bases between. This CDR3 has 10 amino acids. The CDR3 nucleotides read TGCAGTGCTTTCCAAGAGACCCAGTACTTC. Translating gives CSAFQETQYF.

The chain links TRBV2 to TRBJ2-1, with 10 bases matching TRBD2. Trimming at V came to 2 bases and at J to 8 bases, leaving 9 bases not matched to a gene. This CDR3 is built from 16 residues. Germline V CDR1 and CDR2: SNHLY, FYNNEI. The DNA for the CDR3 is TGTGCCAGCAGTGAAAGGAGGCTAGCGGGAGAACATGAGCAGTTCTTC. This sequence encodes CASSERRLAGEHEQFF.

Worth noting for this clone: The sample has other DNA sequences that encode this CDR3 too. The V gene is TRBV5-1, the J gene TRBJ1-1, with TRBD1 matching 7 bases. Germline assignment: CDR1 SGHRS and CDR2 YFSETQ. With V trimmed by 2 bases and J by 2 bases, 3 bases remained unmatched. This CDR3 spans 14 amino acids. This CDR3 is CASSFQGGNTEAFF. Here the CDR3 DNA reads TGCGCCAGCAGCTTTCAGGGGGGAAACACTGAAGCTTTCTTT.

The rearrangement uses TRBV7-2 and TRBJ2-2; D is tentatively TRBD1 or TRBD2 (5 bases each). There are 15 residues in the CDR3. Germline assignment: CDR1 SGHTA and CDR2 FQGNSA. The V end was cut by 5 bases, the J end by 0 bases, with 10 bases between. The CDR3, as DNA: TGTGCCAGCAGCCCCGAGGGACCGAACACCGGGGAGCTGTTTTTT. It translates to CASSPEGPNTGELFF.

The chain employs TRBV7-2 and TRBJ1-4; no reliable D call. In germline, CDR1 is SGHTA, CDR2 FQGNSA. The CDR3 is 12 amino acids. V dropped 0 bases and J dropped 10 bases, with 6 bases sitting between them. Here the CDR3 reads CASSLADGKLFF. The CDR3 bases are TGTGCCAGCAGCTTAGCGGACGGAAAACTGTTTTTT.

Concerning this clone itself: Other nucleotide sequences in the sample specify the same CDR3. This CDR3 reads CASSLVGLAPDTQYF. The CDR3 coding sequence is TGCGCCAGCAGCTTGGTGGGACTAGCCCCCGATACGCAGTATTTT. This rearrangement joins TRBV5-1 to TRBJ2-3, with TRBD2 identical over 9 bases. This CDR3 has 15 residues. Germline-derived CDR1 and CDR2 are SGHRS and YFSETQ. The ends lost 0 bases at V and 6 bases at J; junction bases unmatched: 5. The full variable domain, completed using reference TRBV5-1 and TRBJ2-3, is KAGVTQTPRYLIKTRGQQVTLSCSPISGHRSVSWYQQTPGQGLQFLFEYFSETQRNKGNFPGRFSGRQFSNSRSEMNVSTLELGDSALYLCASSLVGLAPDTQYFGPGTRLTVL.

The chain joins TRBV10-3 to TRBJ2-7, with D unclear. The germline CDR1 and CDR2 sequences are ENHRY and SYGVKD. This CDR3 is built from 11 residues. The germline V and J ends were trimmed by 6 bases and 10 bases, with 13 bases remaining between them. The CDR3, as DNA: TGTGCCATCAGCGGGTCACAGTTACAGTACTTC. It codes for CAISGSQLQYF.

This sequence joins TRBV5-1 and TRBJ2-7; perhaps TRBD1 as D (5 bases). The CDR3 consists of 15 residues. Germline values: CDR1 SGHRS, CDR2 YFSETQ. Between the trimmed V and J ends, which lost 4 bases and 2 bases, there was a span of 16 bases. CDR3 amino acids: CASSGQYKGPYEQYF. CDR3 DNA sequence: TGCGCCAGCAGCGGACAATATAAGGGTCCCTACGAGCAGTACTTC. Together with reference TRBV5-1 and TRBJ2-7, the CDR3 gives the full variable domain: KAGVTQTPRYLIKTRGQQVTLSCSPISGHRSVSWYQQTPGQGLQFLFEYFSETQRNKGNFPGRFSGRQFSNSRSEMNVSTLELGDSALYLCASSGQYKGPYEQYFGPGTRLTVT.

The chain joins TRBV23-1 to TRBJ1-2, with D maybe TRBD1 (6 bases). TRBV23-1 is sorted into the ORF group, with uncertain function. CDR3 size: 15 residues. With 0 bases removed from V and 8 bases from J, the gap between germline ends came to 16 bases. CDR3 protein: CASSQSPDRRDGYTF. CDR3 sequence (DNA): TGCGCCAGCAGTCAATCACCGGACAGAAGGGACGGCTACACCTTC.

The CDR3 nucleotides are TGTGCCAGCAGCGTAGCCGGGACTAGCGGGTGGACTTTCTACAATGAGCAGTTCTTC. This translates into CASSVAGTSGWTFYNEQFF. The J gene is TRBJ2-1, the V gene TRBV9; the match to TRBD2 covers 12 bases. V was clipped by 0 bases and J by 3 bases; unmatched bases: 10. The V gene's germline CDR1 is SGDLS and CDR2 YYNGEE. The CDR3 consists of 19 residues.

This chain connects TRBV10-3 to TRBJ1-2; weak D call: TRBD1 (6 bases). V lost 3 bases and J lost 2, with 13 bases in between. The CDR3 is made up of 15 amino acids. Germline V gene sequence: CDR1 ENHRY, CDR2 SYGVKD. This CDR3 is CAISESPGANYGYTF. CDR3 nucleotides: TGTGCCATCAGTGAATCCCCGGGGGCAAACTATGGCTACACCTTC.

The chain is built from TRBV18 and TRBJ2-5, with D uncertain. The V end was cut by 2 bases, the J end by 4 bases, with 8 bases between. The germline CDR1 and CDR2 sequences are KGHSH and LQKENI. The CDR3 is 13 amino acids. The CDR3 loop is CASSPANLETQYF. Here the CDR3 DNA reads TGTGCCAGCTCACCAGCAAACCTAGAGACCCAGTACTTC.

In this sample, this clone turned up once. The V gene is TRBV10-3, the J gene TRBJ2-1; 8 positions agree with TRBD2. This CDR3 is built from 16 residues. Trimming cost V 0 bases and J 3 bases; bases outside gene matches: 4. Per germline, CDR1 ENHRY and CDR2 SYGVKD. This chain's CDR3 is CAISESSGTSYNEQFF. The CDR3 DNA sequence: TGTGCCATCAGTGAGTCTAGCGGGACTAGCTACAATGAGCAGTTCTTC.